This is a list of T cell receptor beta chains from one sample in a study of blood T cell repertoires in COVID-19. Only in-frame clones appear in the TCRdb table, and some are missing; sequencing was by immunoSEQ multiplex PCR. The sample has approximately 160,000 clones; approximately 93% are singletons. The sequenced sample was peripheral blood. Source of these receptors: a woman in her fifties or sixties with COVID-19, enrolled during active disease. Both conserved end residues are part of each CDR3. D genes are given only for firm matches. For some rows the clone size is stated as once, few or many, or as a class when expanded; others skip it.

>TRBV5-1|-|-|TRBJ1-2
CASSPGGGDVYGYTF
TGCGCCAGCAGCCCAGGTGGGGGGGACGTCTATGGCTACACCTTC
>TRBV7-9|-|-|TRBJ1-2
CASSLGRRATGYTF
TGTGCCAGCAGCTTGGGTCGCAGGGCTACCGGCTACACCTTC
>TRBV24-1|TRBD1|-|TRBJ1-6
CATSDWTGGVSSYNSPLHF
TGTGCCACCAGTGATTGGACAGGGGGAGTAAGCTCCTATAATTCACCCCTCCACTTT
>TRBV19|TRBD1|-|TRBJ1-2
CASSIDRVGYGYTF
TGTGCCAGTAGTATCGACAGGGTTGGCTATGGCTACACCTTC
>TRBV9|TRBD1|-|TRBJ2-2
CASSVEQGATGELFF
TGTGCCAGCAGCGTAGAACAGGGGGCTACCGGGGAGCTGTTTTTT
>TRBV21-1|-|-|TRBJ2-3
CASSRTKGQTSGGTDTQYF
TGTGCCAGCAGCAGAACCAAAGGACAGACTAGCGGGGGCACAGATACGCAGTATTTT
>TRBV19|-|-|TRBJ1-5
CASSLHSQGSQPQHF
TGTGCCAGTAGTCTTCATTCTCAAGGGAGTCAGCCCCAGCATTTT
>TRBV7-9|-|-|TRBJ1-4
CASSFYSVENEKLFF
TGTGCCAGCAGCTTTTATTCGGTCGAGAATGAAAAACTGTTTTTT
>TRBV18|-|-|TRBJ1-1
CASSPPVRVGEAFF
TGTGCCAGCTCACCACCTGTCAGGGTTGGTGAAGCTTTCTTT
>TRBV4-1|-|-|TRBJ1-5
CASSPTGRGIRNQPQHF
TGCGCCAGCAGCCCAACCGGTCGGGGAATTCGCAATCAGCCCCAGCATTTT
>TRBV18|TRBD1|-|TRBJ1-2
CASSPSTGHGYTF
TGTGCCAGCTCACCTTCGACAGGGCACGGCTACACCTTC
>TRBV3-1/TRBV3-2|TRBD2|-|TRBJ2-2
CASSQWGLAGANTGELFF
TGTGCCAGCAGCCAATGGGGACTAGCGGGGGCGAACACCGGGGAGCTGTTTTTT
>TRBV6-2/TRBV6-3|TRBD1|-|TRBJ1-5
CASSRQGLSNQPQHF
TGTGCCAGCAGTCGACAGGGGCTGAGCAATCAGCCCCAGCATTTT
>TRBV19|TRBD1|-|TRBJ1-2
CASSMTGILGYGYTF
TGTGCCAGTAGTATGACAGGGATTTTAGGCTATGGCTACACCTTC
>TRBV6-1|TRBD2|-|TRBJ2-1
CASSALASGGYNEQFF
TGTGCCAGCAGTGCTCTTGCTAGCGGGGGTTACAATGAGCAGTTCTTC
>TRBV6-2/TRBV6-3|TRBD2|-|TRBJ2-1
CASSYSLAGGPSYNEQFF
TGTGCCAGCAGTTACAGCCTAGCGGGGGGACCCTCCTACAATGAGCAGTTCTTC
>TRBV7-2|TRBD1|once|TRBJ2-7
CASRNQPGQGAYEQYF
TGTGCCAGCAGAAACCAACCGGGACAGGGGGCCTACGAGCAGTACTTC
>TRBV3-1/TRBV3-2|TRBD2|-|TRBJ2-7
CASSHPGLAGINYEQYF
TGTGCCAGCAGCCATCCGGGACTAGCGGGGATCAACTACGAGCAGTACTTC
>TRBV18|-|-|TRBJ1-1
CASCPGTRGNTEAFF
TGTGCCAGCTGCCCCGGGACAAGGGGGAACACTGAAGCTTTCTTT
>TRBV3-1/TRBV3-2|-|-|TRBJ2-3
CASSSGLTSTDTQYF
TGTGCCAGCAGCTCGGGACTGACTAGCACAGATACGCAGTATTTT
>TRBV18|-|-|TRBJ1-1
CASSPRGGLNTEAFF
TGTGCCAGCTCACCGCGCGGGGGCCTGAACACTGAAGCTTTCTTT
>TRBV5-5|-|-|TRBJ2-7
CASSFPTGPSLDEQYF
TGTGCCAGCAGCTTCCCCACAGGCCCATCGCTAGACGAGCAGTACTTC
>TRBV5-5|-|-|TRBJ1-1
CASSLQGTMNTEAFF
TGTGCCAGCAGCTTGCAGGGGACCATGAACACTGAAGCTTTCTTT
>TRBV6-2/TRBV6-3|-|-|TRBJ2-1
CASSRAEGHEQFF
TGTGCCAGCAGCCGCGCTGAGGGCCATGAGCAGTTCTTC
>TRBV3-1/TRBV3-2|-|-|TRBJ2-7
CASSQEYGTYEQYF
TGTGCCAGCAGCCAAGAGTACGGTACCTACGAGCAGTACTTC
>TRBV5-4|TRBD2|-|TRBJ2-1
CASSLPGVGAGVLKQFF
TGTGCCAGCAGCCTACCCGGGGTTGGGGCGGGGGTGCTGAAGCAGTTCTTC
>TRBV2|TRBD1|once|TRBJ1-2
CASRPLGTASNYGYTF
TGTGCCAGCAGGCCCCTTGGGACAGCATCTAACTATGGCTACACCTTC
>TRBV10-3|-|-|TRBJ1-2
CAVRPPDRPNYGYTF
TGTGCCGTAAGACCACCCGACAGACCTAACTATGGCTACACCTTC
>TRBV4-1|-|-|TRBJ2-7
CASSQDKDSFYEQYF
TGCGCCAGCAGCCAAGATAAGGATAGCTTCTACGAGCAGTACTTC
>TRBV5-5|-|once|TRBJ1-2
CASSRGLVIGYTF
TGTGCCAGCAGCCGAGGCCTCGTTATCGGCTACACCTTC
>TRBV29-1|TRBD1|-|TRBJ1-2
CSVGDRANYGYTF
TGCAGCGTTGGGGACAGAGCTAACTATGGCTACACCTTC
>TRBV27|-|few|TRBJ1-4
CASRPAGRNEKLFF
TGTGCCAGCAGACCTGCGGGTCGGAATGAAAAACTGTTTTTT